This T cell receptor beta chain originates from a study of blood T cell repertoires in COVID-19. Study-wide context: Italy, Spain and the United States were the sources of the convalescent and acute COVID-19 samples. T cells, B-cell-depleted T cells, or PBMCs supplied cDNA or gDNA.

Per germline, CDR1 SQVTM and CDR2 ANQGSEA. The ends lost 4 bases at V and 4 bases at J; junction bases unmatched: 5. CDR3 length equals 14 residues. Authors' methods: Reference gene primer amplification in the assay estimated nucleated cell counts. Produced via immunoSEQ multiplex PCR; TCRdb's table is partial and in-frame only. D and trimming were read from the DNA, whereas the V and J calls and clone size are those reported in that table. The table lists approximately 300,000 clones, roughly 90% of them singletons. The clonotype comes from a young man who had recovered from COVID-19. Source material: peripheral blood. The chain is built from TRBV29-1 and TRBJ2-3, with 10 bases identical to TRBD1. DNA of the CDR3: TGCAGCGTTGCCGGACAGGGGGTCGCAGATACGCAGTATTTT. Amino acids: CSVAGQGVADTQYF.